These 4 T cell receptor beta chains share one sample of origin, sequenced in a study of blood T cells in healthy people across ages. Then a second PCR, running about 7 to 11 cycles, was carried out with a sample-barcoded 5' primer and a J-beta primer mix. MiXCR, applied by TCRdb to the 5' RACE reads, yields one record per CDR3 protein. The sample contains approximately 770,000 distinct CDR3 sequences, 58% of which appear only once. The sequencing input was blood. These receptors were taken from a man aged 30 to 45 in good health.

The gene calls are TRBV5-1 and TRBJ2-1, with 10 bases fitting TRBD1. After removal of 3 bases from V and 8 bases from J, the junction contained 8 bases not matched to a gene. The CDR3 contains 15 residues. Looked up from germline, CDR1 is SGHRS and CDR2 is YFSETQ. CDR3 sequence: CASSSDRGNFDEQFF. The CDR3 bases are TGCGCCAGCAGCTCGGACAGGGGGAATTTCGATGAGCAGTTCTTC.

This chain uses TRBV5-1 with TRBJ2-2; D unresolved. Trimming pared 0 bases from V and 4 bases from J, leaving 16 bases between. Germline assignment: CDR1 SGHRS and CDR2 YFSETQ. CDR3 size: 17 residues. The CDR3 nucleotides read TGCGCCAGCAGCTTGGGGGTGACAAGTTCCATCACCGGGGAGCTGTTTTTT. Translation gives CASSLGVTSSITGELFF.

The rearrangement links TRBV3-1 to TRBJ1-2; D is unclear. This CDR3 is 13 amino acids long. Germline V lookup: CDR1 LGHDT, CDR2 YNNKEL (reference sequence). Trimming took off 4 bases at V and 3 bases at J, with 9 bases between the two ends. The CDR3 DNA sequence: TGTGCCAGCAGCCGGGCCGCGGACTATGGCTACACCTTC. Amino acids: CASSRAADYGYTF.

J is TRBJ2-7 and V is TRBV15; D unclear. Trimming cost V 0 bases and J 2 bases, with 8 bases left between them. Germline V gives CDR1 LNHNV, CDR2 YYDKDF (reference sequence). CDR3 length equals 14 residues. In DNA form, the CDR3 reads TGTGCCACCAGCAGAGACTTGAATGCCTACGAGCAGTACTTC. Residues: CATSRDLNAYEQYF.